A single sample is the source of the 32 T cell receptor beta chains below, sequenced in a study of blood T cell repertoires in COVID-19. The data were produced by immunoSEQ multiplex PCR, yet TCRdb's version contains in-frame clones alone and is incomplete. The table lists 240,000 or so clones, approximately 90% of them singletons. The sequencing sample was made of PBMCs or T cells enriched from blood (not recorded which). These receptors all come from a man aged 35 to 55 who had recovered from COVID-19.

CDR3 sequence (DNA): TGCGCCAGCAGTCTCTTAGAAGCGGATACGCAGTATTTT. Amino acid sequence: CASSLLEADTQYF. The chain links TRBV10-2 to TRBJ2-3; D gene ambiguous. The CDR3 spans 13 residues. V lost 5 bases, J lost 6 bases, and 12 bases lay in between. Per germline, CDR1 WSHSY and CDR2 SAAADI.

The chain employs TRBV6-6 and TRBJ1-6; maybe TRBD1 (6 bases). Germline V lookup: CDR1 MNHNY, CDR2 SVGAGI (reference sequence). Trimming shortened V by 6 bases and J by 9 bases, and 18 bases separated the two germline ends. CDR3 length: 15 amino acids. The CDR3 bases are TGTGCCAGCAGGATGGACAGCTTAACGGGTTCACCCCTCCACTTT. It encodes CASRMDSLTGSPLHF.

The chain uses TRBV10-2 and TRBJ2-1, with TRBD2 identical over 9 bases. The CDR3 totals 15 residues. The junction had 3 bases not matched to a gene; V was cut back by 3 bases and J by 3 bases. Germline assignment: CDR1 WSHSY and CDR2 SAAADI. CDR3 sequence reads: CASSEYSGSYNEQFF. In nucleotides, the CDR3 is TGCGCCAGCAGTGAATATAGCGGGAGCTACAATGAGCAGTTCTTC.

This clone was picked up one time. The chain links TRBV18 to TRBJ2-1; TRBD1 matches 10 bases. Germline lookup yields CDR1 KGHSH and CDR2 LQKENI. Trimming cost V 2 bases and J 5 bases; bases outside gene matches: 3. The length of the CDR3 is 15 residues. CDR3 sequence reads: CASSPGQGVDNEQFF. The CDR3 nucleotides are TGTGCCAGCTCACCAGGACAGGGGGTTGACAATGAGCAGTTCTTC.

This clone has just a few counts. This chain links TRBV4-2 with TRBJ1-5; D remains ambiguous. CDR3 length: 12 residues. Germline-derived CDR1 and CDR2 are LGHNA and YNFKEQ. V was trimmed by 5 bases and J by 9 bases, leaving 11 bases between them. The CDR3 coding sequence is TGTGCCAGCAGCTCAGCCGGGAGGCCCCAGCATTTT. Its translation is CASSSAGRPQHF.

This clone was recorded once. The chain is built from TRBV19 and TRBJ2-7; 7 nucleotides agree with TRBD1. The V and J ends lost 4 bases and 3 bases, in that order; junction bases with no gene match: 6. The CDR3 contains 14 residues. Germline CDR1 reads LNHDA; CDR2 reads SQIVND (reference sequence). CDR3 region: CASSTRQGGYEQYF. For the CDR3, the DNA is TGTGCCAGTAGTACCCGACAGGGTGGCTACGAGCAGTACTTC. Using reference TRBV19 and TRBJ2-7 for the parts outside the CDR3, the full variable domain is DGGITQSPKYLFRKEGQNVTLSCEQNLNHDAMYWYRQDPGQGLRLIYYSQIVNDFQKGDIAEGYSVSREKKESFPLTVTSAQKNPTAFYLCASSTRQGGYEQYFGPGTRLTVT.

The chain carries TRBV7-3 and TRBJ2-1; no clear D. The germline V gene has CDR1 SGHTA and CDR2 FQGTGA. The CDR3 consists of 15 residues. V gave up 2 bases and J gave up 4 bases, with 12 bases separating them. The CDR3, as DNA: TGTGCCAGCAGCTTAGACCCCAGCGCGTACAATGAGCAGTTCTTC. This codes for CASSLDPSAYNEQFF.

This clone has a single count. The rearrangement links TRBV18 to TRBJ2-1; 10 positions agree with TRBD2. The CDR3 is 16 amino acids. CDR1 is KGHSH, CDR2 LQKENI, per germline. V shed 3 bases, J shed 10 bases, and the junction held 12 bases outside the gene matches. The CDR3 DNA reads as TGTGCCAGCTCACCCACGGCTAGCGGGAGTATGGGCGAGCAGTTCTTC. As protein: CASSPTASGSMGEQFF.

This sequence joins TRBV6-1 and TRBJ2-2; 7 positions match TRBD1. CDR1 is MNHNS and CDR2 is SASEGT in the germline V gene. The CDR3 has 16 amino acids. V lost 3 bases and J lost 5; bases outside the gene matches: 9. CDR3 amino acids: CASSDRYRGETGELFF. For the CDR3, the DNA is TGTGCCAGCAGTGACCGGTACAGGGGCGAGACCGGGGAGCTGTTTTTT.

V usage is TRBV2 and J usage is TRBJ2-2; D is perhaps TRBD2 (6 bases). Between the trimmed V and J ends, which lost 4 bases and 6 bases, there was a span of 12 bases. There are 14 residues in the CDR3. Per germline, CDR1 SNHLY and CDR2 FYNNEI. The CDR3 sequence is CASSVGGEAGELFF. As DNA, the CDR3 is TGTGCCAGCAGTGTTGGAGGGGAGGCCGGGGAGCTGTTTTTT. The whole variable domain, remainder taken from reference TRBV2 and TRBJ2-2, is EPEVTQTPSHQVTQMGQEVILRCVPISNHLYFYWYRQILGQKVEFLVSFYNNEISEKSEIFDDQFSVERPDGSNFTLKIRSTKLEDSAMYFCASSVGGEAGELFFGEGSRLTVL.

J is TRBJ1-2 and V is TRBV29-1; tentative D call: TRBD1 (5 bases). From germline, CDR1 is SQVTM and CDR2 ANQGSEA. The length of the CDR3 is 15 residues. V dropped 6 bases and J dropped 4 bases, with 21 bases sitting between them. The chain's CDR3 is CSVYGETENSYGYTF. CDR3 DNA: TGCAGCGTCTATGGTGAGACAGAAAATTCCTATGGCTACACCTTC.

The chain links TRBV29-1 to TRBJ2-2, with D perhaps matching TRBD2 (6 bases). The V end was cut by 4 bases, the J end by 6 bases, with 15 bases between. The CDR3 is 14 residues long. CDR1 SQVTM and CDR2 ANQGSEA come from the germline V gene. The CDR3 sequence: CSVARGSIPGELFF. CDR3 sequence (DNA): TGCAGCGTTGCGCGGGGTTCAATCCCCGGGGAGCTGTTTTTT.

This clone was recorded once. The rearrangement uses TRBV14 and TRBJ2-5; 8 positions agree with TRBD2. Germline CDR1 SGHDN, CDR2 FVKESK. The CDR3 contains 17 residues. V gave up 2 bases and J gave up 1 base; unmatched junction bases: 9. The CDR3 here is CASSQNPAGVPQETQYF. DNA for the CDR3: TGTGCCAGCAGCCAAAACCCAGCGGGAGTCCCCCAAGAGACCCAGTACTTC.

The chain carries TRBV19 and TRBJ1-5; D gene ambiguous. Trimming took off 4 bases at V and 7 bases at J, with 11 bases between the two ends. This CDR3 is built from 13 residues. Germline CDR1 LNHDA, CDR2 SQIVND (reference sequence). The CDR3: CASSSISGQPQHF. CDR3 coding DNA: TGTGCCAGTAGTAGCATTTCGGGGCAGCCCCAGCATTTT.

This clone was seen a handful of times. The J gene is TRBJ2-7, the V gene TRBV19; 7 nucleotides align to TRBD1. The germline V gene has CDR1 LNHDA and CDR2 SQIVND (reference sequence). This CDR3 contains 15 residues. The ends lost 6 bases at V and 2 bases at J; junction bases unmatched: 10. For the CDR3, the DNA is TGTGCCAGTAGCCCTCGCCTTGACAGGGCCTACGAGCAGTACTTC. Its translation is CASSPRLDRAYEQYF. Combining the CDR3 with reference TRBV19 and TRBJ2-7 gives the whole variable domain DGGITQSPKYLFRKEGQNVTLSCEQNLNHDAMYWYRQDPGQGLRLIYYSQIVNDFQKGDIAEGYSVSREKKESFPLTVTSAQKNPTAFYLCASSPRLDRAYEQYFGPGTRLTVT.

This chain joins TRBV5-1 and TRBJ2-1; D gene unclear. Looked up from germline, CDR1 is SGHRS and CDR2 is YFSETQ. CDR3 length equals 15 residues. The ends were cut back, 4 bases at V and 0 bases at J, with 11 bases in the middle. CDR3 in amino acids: CASSRERSSYNEQFF. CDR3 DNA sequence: TGCGCCAGCAGCCGCGAGAGGAGCTCCTACAATGAGCAGTTCTTC.

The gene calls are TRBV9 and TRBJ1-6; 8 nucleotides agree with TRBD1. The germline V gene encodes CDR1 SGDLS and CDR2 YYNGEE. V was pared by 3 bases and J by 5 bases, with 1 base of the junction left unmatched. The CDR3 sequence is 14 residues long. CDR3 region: CASSGTGNNSPLHF. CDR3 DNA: TGTGCCAGCAGCGGGACAGGGAATAATTCACCCCTCCACTTT.

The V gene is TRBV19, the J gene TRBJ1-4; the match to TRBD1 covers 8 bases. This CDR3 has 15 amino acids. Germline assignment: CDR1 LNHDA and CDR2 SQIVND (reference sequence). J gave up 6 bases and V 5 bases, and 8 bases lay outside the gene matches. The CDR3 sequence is CASSPQGVEDEKLFF. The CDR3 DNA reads TGTGCCAGTAGTCCACAGGGGGTCGAGGATGAAAAACTGTTTTTT. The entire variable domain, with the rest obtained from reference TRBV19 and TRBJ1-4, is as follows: DGGITQSPKYLFRKEGQNVTLSCEQNLNHDAMYWYRQDPGQGLRLIYYSQIVNDFQKGDIAEGYSVSREKKESFPLTVTSAQKNPTAFYLCASSPQGVEDEKLFFGSGTQLSVL.

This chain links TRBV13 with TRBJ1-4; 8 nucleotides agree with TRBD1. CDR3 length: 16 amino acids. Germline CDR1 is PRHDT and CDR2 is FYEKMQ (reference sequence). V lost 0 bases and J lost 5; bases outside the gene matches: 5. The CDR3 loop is CASSLGGTGTNEKLFF. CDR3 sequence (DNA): TGTGCCAGCAGCTTAGGCGGGACAGGAACGAATGAAAAACTGTTTTTT.

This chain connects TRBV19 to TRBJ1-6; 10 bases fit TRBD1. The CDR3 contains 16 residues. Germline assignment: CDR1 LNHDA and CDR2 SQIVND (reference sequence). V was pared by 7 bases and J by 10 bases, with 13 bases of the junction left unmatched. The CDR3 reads CASKTDRGVWDSPLHF. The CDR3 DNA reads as TGTGCCAGTAAAACGGACAGGGGGGTATGGGACTCACCCCTCCACTTT.

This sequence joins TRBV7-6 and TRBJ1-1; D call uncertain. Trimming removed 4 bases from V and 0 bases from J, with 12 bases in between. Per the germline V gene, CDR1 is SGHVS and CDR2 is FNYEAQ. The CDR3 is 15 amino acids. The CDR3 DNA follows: TGTGCCAGCAGCTCCACTAGCCCCATGAACACTGAAGCTTTCTTT. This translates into CASSSTSPMNTEAFF.

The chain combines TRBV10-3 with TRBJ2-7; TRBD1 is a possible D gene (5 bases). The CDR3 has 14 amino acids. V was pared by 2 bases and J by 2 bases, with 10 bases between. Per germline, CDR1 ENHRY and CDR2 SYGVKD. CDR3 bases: TGTGCCATCAGTGAGGGGATGACAGCCTACGAGCAGTACTTC. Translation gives CAISEGMTAYEQYF.

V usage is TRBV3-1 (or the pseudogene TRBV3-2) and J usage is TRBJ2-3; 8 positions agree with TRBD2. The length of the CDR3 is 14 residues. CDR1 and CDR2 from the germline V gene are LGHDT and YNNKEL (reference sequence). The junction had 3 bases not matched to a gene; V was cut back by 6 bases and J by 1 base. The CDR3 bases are TGTGCCAGCAGGATTAGCGGGGGCACAGATACGCAGTATTTT. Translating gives CASRISGGTDTQYF.

CDR3 loop: CASSFPGQENTGELFF. CDR3 nucleotides: TGTGCCAGCAGCTTCCCGGGACAGGAGAACACCGGGGAGCTGTTTTTT. The chain couples TRBV7-9 to TRBJ2-2; TRBD1 aligns across 8 bases. Germline loops: CDR1 SEHNR, CDR2 FQNEAQ (reference sequence). The length of the CDR3 is 16 residues. Unmatched junction bases numbered 4, after V lost 3 bases and J lost 1 base. The whole variable domain, filled in from reference TRBV7-9 and TRBJ2-2, reads DTGVSQNPRHKITKRGQNVTFRCDPISEHNRLYWYRQTLGQGPEFLTYFQNEAQLEKSRLLSDRFSAERPKGSFSTLEIQRTEQGDSAMYLCASSFPGQENTGELFFGEGSRLTVL.

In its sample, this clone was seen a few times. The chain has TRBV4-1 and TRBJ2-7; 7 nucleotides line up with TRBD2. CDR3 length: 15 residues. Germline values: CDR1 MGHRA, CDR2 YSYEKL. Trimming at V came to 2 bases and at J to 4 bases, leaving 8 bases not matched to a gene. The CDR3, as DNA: TGCGCCAGCAGCCAATTTGGCGGGAGCAATTACGAGCAGTACTTC. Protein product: CASSQFGGSNYEQYF.

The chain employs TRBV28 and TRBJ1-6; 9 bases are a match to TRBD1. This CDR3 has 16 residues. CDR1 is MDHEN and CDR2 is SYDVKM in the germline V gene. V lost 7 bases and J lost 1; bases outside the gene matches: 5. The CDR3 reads CASILDRGSYNSPLHF. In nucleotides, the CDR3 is TGTGCCAGCATCCTGGACAGGGGTTCCTATAATTCACCCCTCCACTTT.

The CDR3 DNA reads as TGTGCCAGTAGTCCCCTGCGCGGGAGAGATTACAATGAGCAGTTCTTC. This translates into CASSPLRGRDYNEQFF. V gene TRBV19 combines with J gene TRBJ2-1; 7 nucleotides line up with TRBD2. The CDR3 has 16 residues. V was pared by 5 bases and J by 4 bases, with 11 bases of the junction left unmatched. Germline V gives CDR1 LNHDA, CDR2 SQIVND (reference sequence).

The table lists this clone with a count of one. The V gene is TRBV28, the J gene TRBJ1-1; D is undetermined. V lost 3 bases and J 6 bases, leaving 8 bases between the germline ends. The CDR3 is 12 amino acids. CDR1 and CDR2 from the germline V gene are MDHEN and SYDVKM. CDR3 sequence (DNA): TGTGCCAGCAGTTTTTACGGGGCTGAAGCTTTCTTT. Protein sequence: CASSFYGAEAFF.

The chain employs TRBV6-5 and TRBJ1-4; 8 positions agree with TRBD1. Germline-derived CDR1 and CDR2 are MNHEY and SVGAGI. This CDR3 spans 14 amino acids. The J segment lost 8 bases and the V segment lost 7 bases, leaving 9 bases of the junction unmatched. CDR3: CASTTTGVWEKLFF. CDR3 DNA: TGTGCCAGCACTACGACAGGGGTTTGGGAAAAACTGTTTTTT.

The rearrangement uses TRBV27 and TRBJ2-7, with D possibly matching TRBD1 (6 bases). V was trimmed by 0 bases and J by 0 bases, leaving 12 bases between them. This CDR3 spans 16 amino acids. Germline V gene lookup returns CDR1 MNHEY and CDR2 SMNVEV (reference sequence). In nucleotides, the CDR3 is TGTGCCAGCAGTTTATCGCAGGGGTTGAGCTCCTACGAGCAGTACTTC. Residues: CASSLSQGLSSYEQYF.

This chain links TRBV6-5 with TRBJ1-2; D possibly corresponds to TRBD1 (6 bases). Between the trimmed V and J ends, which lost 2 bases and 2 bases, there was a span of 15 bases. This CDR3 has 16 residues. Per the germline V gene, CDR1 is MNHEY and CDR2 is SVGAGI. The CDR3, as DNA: TGTGCCAGCAGTTACGATCAGGGGAGAACAAACTATGGCTACACCTTC. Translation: CASSYDQGRTNYGYTF.

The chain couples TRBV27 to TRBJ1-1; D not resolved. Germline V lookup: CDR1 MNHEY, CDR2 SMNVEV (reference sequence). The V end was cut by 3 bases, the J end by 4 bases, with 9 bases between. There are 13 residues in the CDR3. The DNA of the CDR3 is TGTGCCAGCAGTTTGCGATCGAGCACTGAAGCTTTCTTT. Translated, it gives CASSLRSSTEAFF.